The 30 T cell receptor beta chains reported below all come from one sample, sequenced in a study of blood T cell repertoires in COVID-19. This table comes from immunoSEQ multiplex PCR, and its TCRdb copy is limited to in-frame clones, with some not included. The sample yields a few hundred thousand clones, around 87% seen once. The sample was peripheral blood. These receptors were taken from a woman aged 50 to 60 with active or convalescent COVID-19.

The gene calls are TRBV4-1 and TRBJ1-1; D is uncertain. With 6 bases removed from V and 11 bases from J, the gap between germline ends came to 19 bases. CDR3 length: 13 residues. Per germline, CDR1 MGHRA and CDR2 YSYEKL. This CDR3 reads CASRESVLSWAFF. The CDR3 nucleotides read TGCGCCAGCAGAGAATCCGTTTTGAGTTGGGCTTTCTTT.

The chain carries TRBV18 and TRBJ1-1; 7 bases match TRBD1. Trimming removed 2 bases from V and 10 bases from J; junction bases left unmatched: 7. Germline V gives CDR1 KGHSH, CDR2 LQKENI. The CDR3 sequence is 13 residues long. Here the CDR3 reads CASSPDRDQGAFF. The CDR3, as DNA: TGTGCCAGCTCACCAGACAGGGACCAGGGAGCTTTCTTT.

The rearrangement joins TRBV25-1 to TRBJ1-1; 7 bases map to TRBD1. The CDR3 covers 15 residues. V was pared by 8 bases and J by 6 bases, with 15 bases of the junction left unmatched. Per germline, CDR1 MGHDK and CDR2 SYGVNS. CDR3 protein: CASGRGDSRWAEAFF. The CDR3 bases are TGTGCCAGCGGACGAGGGGACAGTCGGTGGGCTGAAGCTTTCTTT. Full variable domain (missing parts from reference TRBV25-1 and TRBJ1-1): EADIYQTPRYLVIGTGKKITLECSQTMGHDKMYWYQQDPGMELHLIHYSYGVNSTEKGDLSSESTVSRIRTEHFPLTLESARPSHTSQYLCASGRGDSRWAEAFFGQGTRLTVV.

This chain connects TRBV7-9 to TRBJ1-1; TRBD1 matches at 7 bases. Per the germline V gene, CDR1 is SEHNR and CDR2 is FQNEAQ (reference sequence). Trimming took 8 bases from V and 1 from J; bases not matched to a gene: 4. CDR3 length: 13 residues. The CDR3: CASRRDRNTEAFF. CDR3 DNA sequence: TGTGCCAGCCGCAGGGACAGGAACACTGAAGCTTTCTTT.

This chain uses TRBV19 with TRBJ1-1; TRBD1 aligns across 7 bases. Germline loops: CDR1 LNHDA, CDR2 SQIVND (reference sequence). V dropped 4 bases and J dropped 0; count of bases not matched to a gene: 5. The CDR3 totals 15 residues. DNA for the CDR3: TGTGCCAGTAGTAACCGACAGGGCCTGAACACTGAAGCTTTCTTT. This translates into CASSNRQGLNTEAFF.

This clone appeared once. The rearrangement links TRBV2 to TRBJ1-5, with 10 nucleotides matching TRBD1. Germline loops: CDR1 SNHLY, CDR2 FYNNEI. V was clipped by 2 bases and J by 6 bases; unmatched bases: 4. The CDR3 runs 15 residues. As DNA, the CDR3 is TGTGCCAGCAGTGAACAGACAGGGGGCGGTCAGCCCCAGCATTTT. It codes for CASSEQTGGGQPQHF.

The chain employs TRBV3-1 (or the pseudogene TRBV3-2) and TRBJ1-1; D unclear. CDR3 length: 13 residues. Germline CDR1 LGHDT, CDR2 YNNKEL (reference sequence). Deletions cut 2 bases from V and 4 bases from J, with 8 bases between. The CDR3 loop reads CASSQSRATEAFF. Written as DNA, the CDR3 is TGTGCCAGCAGCCAATCGCGAGCCACTGAAGCTTTCTTT.

This clone was seen just once. The chain uses TRBV4-1 and TRBJ1-5; D is unclear. The V and J ends lost 4 bases and 3 bases respectively, with 7 bases between them. The CDR3 has 13 residues. Germline lookup yields CDR1 MGHRA and CDR2 YSYEKL. The CDR3 DNA sequence: TGCGCCAGCAGCCCCCAGGCCAATCAGCCCCAGCATTTT. Translation: CASSPQANQPQHF.

The chain employs TRBV7-2 and TRBJ2-1; 12 bases fit TRBD2. With V trimmed by 0 bases and J by 0 bases, 3 bases remained unmatched. Looked up from germline, CDR1 is SGHTA and CDR2 is FQGNSA. The CDR3 is made up of 18 amino acids. Written as DNA, the CDR3 is TGTGCCAGCAGCTTAGCCCTAGCGGGGGGGCCCTCCTACAATGAGCAGTTCTTC. Its protein is CASSLALAGGPSYNEQFF.

The J gene is TRBJ2-3, the V gene TRBV3-1 (or the pseudogene TRBV3-2), with TRBD2 identical over 10 bases. The germline CDR1 and CDR2 sequences are LGHDT and YNNKEL (reference sequence). The CDR3 contains 16 residues. The V segment lost 1 base and the J segment 3 bases; nucleotides outside the gene matches: 4. The CDR3: CASSQVLAGDTDTQYF. For the CDR3, the DNA is TGTGCCAGCAGCCAAGTCCTAGCGGGAGATACAGATACGCAGTATTTT.

The chain employs TRBV7-8 and TRBJ1-2; possible D gene TRBD1, 6 bases. CDR1 SGHVS and CDR2 FQNEAQ come from the germline V gene. Trimming shortened V by 3 bases and J by 8 bases, and 10 bases separated the two germline ends. CDR3 length: 12 amino acids. CDR3 DNA: TGTGCCAGCAGCTTTCGCCAGGGGGGCTACACCTTC. It yields the protein CASSFRQGGYTF.

The chain couples TRBV7-9 to TRBJ1-3; 7 nucleotides agree with TRBD1. CDR3 length equals 16 residues. The V and J ends lost 5 bases and 2 bases, in that order; junction bases with no gene match: 9. Germline CDR1 is SEHNR and CDR2 is FQNEAQ (reference sequence). CDR3 in DNA: TGTGCCAGCAGCGAAATAAACCAGGGGGCTGGAAACACCATATATTTT. Protein sequence: CASSEINQGAGNTIYF.

The gene calls are TRBV4-3 and TRBJ1-5; unclear D gene. CDR3 length equals 14 residues. The V gene's germline CDR1 is LGHNA and CDR2 YSLEER. Trimming shortened V by 2 bases and J by 2 bases, and 7 bases separated the two germline ends. The CDR3 sequence: CASSQQLGNQPQHF. The CDR3, as DNA: TGCGCCAGCAGCCAACAACTGGGCAATCAGCCCCAGCATTTT.

The CDR3 here is CASSLLGGLPLSGANVLTF. The CDR3 DNA reads TGTGCCAGCAGCTTACTAGGGGGACTACCCCTCTCTGGGGCCAACGTCCTGACTTTC. This chain uses TRBV7-2 with TRBJ2-6, with D perhaps matching TRBD2 (7 bases). The germline V and J ends were trimmed by 2 bases and 0 bases, with 17 bases remaining between them. The CDR3 length is 19 residues. In germline, CDR1 is SGHTA, CDR2 FQGNSA.

V usage is TRBV30 and J usage is TRBJ1-2, with unresolved D. The V gene lost 3 bases and the J gene lost 3 bases, with 11 bases spanning the gap. Germline V gene sequence: CDR1 GTSNPN, CDR2 SVGIG (reference sequence). This CDR3 comprises 13 residues. CDR3 sequence (DNA): TGTGCCTGGAGGCCCGGAGTATACTATGGCTACACCTTC. Its translation: CAWRPGVYYGYTF. The full variable domain, rest sourced from reference TRBV30 and TRBJ1-2, is SQTIHQWPATLVQPVGSPLSLECTVEGTSNPNLYWYRQAAGRGLQLLFYSVGIGQISSEVPQNLSASRPQDRQFILSSKKLLLSDSGFYLCAWRPGVYYGYTFGSGTRLTVV.

This clone was seen only once. The J gene is TRBJ1-2, the V gene TRBV20-1; D gene uncertain. V was trimmed by 3 bases and J by 5 bases, leaving 19 bases between them. Germline lookup yields CDR1 DFQATT and CDR2 SNEGSKA (reference sequence). This CDR3 has 15 residues. DNA for the CDR3: TGCAGTGCTAGTGTCCCTGGGTCAGGACTGTATGGCTACACCTTC. Translation gives CSASVPGSGLYGYTF.

The chain carries TRBV19 and TRBJ2-7; 8 positions match TRBD1. The CDR3 length is 11 residues. The V segment lost 10 bases and the J segment 3 bases; nucleotides outside the gene matches: 2. CDR1 and CDR2 from the germline V gene are LNHDA and SQIVND (reference sequence). For the CDR3, the DNA is TGTGCCACGGGACAGGACTACGAGCAGTACTTC. This translates into CATGQDYEQYF. Using reference TRBV19 and TRBJ2-7 for the parts outside the CDR3, the full variable domain is DGGITQSPKYLFRKEGQNVTLSCEQNLNHDAMYWYRQDPGQGLRLIYYSQIVNDFQKGDIAEGYSVSREKKESFPLTVTSAQKNPTAFYLCATGQDYEQYFGPGTRLTVT.

V and J are TRBV5-5 and TRBJ2-1; TRBD2 aligns across 9 bases. The CDR3 consists of 14 residues. CDR1 and CDR2 from the germline V gene are SGHKS and YYEKEE (reference sequence). V lost 7 bases, J lost 7 bases, and 9 bases stayed unmatched. CDR3 bases: TGTGCCAGCCAGTTAGCGGGAGCTATAAATGAGCAGTTCTTC. This translates into CASQLAGAINEQFF.

The chain uses TRBV7-9 and TRBJ2-4; 9 bases align to TRBD2. The V gene end was trimmed by 5 bases and the J gene end by 6 bases; junction bases not matched to a gene: 11. CDR3 length equals 16 residues. The germline gives CDR1 SEHNR, CDR2 FQNEAQ (reference sequence). CDR3 bases: TGTGCCAGCAGCGAAATCGGAGCGGGGGGACTAAACATTCAGTACTTC. Translating it yields CASSEIGAGGLNIQYF. Variable domain in full (rest from reference TRBV7-9 and TRBJ2-4): DTGVSQNPRHKITKRGQNVTFRCDPISEHNRLYWYRQTLGQGPEFLTYFQNEAQLEKSRLLSDRFSAERPKGSFSTLEIQRTEQGDSAMYLCASSEIGAGGLNIQYFGAGTRLSVL.

The chain recombines TRBV10-3 with TRBJ2-7; 8 nucleotides align to TRBD2. CDR1 and CDR2 (germline): ENHRY, SYGVKD. J was trimmed by 4 bases and V by 8 bases; bases with no gene match: 16. The CDR3 length is 16 residues. CDR3 nucleotides: TGTGCCATCGGATCCTCAAACCGGGAGGGAGGTTACGAGCAGTACTTC. This gives the protein CAIGSSNREGGYEQYF.

This sequence joins TRBV7-8 and TRBJ2-5; D may be TRBD1 (6 bases). Trimming cost V 1 base and J 4 bases, with 16 bases left between them. Germline V gene data show CDR1 as SGHVS and CDR2 as FQNEAQ. This CDR3 is built from 16 residues. CDR3 sequence (DNA): TGTGCCAGCAGCTTAGTGAGGTGGGGGACACCAGAGACCCAGTACTTC. Translating gives CASSLVRWGTPETQYF. The entire variable domain, with the rest obtained from reference TRBV7-8 and TRBJ2-5, is as follows: GAGVSQSPRYKVAKRGQDVALRCDPISGHVSLFWYQQALGQGPEFLTYFQNEAQLDKSGLPSDRFFAERPEGSVSTLKIQRTQQEDSAVYLCASSLVRWGTPETQYFGPGTRLLVL.

V is TRBV28 and J is TRBJ2-3; 10 nucleotides align to TRBD2. J was trimmed by 5 bases and V by 5 bases; bases with no gene match: 19. Germline CDR1 MDHEN, CDR2 SYDVKM. The CDR3 is made up of 19 amino acids. CDR3 in DNA: TGTGCCAGCAGTCAGGCGACGAGGAGCGGGAGGGCCATCATAGATACGCAGTATTTT. It encodes CASSQATRSGRAIIDTQYF.

The chain recombines TRBV7-8 with TRBJ2-5, with TRBD1 matching 9 bases. CDR3 length: 15 residues. Trimming at V came to 4 bases and at J to 2 bases, leaving 5 bases not matched to a gene. From germline, CDR1 is SGHVS and CDR2 FQNEAQ. The DNA of the CDR3 is TGTGCCAGCAGCTGGGACAGGGCAAAACAAGAGACCCAGTACTTC. Encoded protein: CASSWDRAKQETQYF.

The J gene is TRBJ2-2, the V gene TRBV6-2 or TRBV6-3; the match to TRBD2 covers 7 bases. The CDR3 is 15 amino acids. After removal of 4 bases from V and 0 bases from J, the junction contained 2 bases not matched to a gene. CDR1 is MNHEY, CDR2 SVGEGT, per germline. The CDR3 sequence is CASSWLAANTGELFF. CDR3 in DNA: TGTGCCAGCAGTTGGCTAGCGGCGAACACCGGGGAGCTGTTTTTT.

The chain uses TRBV11-2 and TRBJ2-2, with D maybe TRBD2 (6 bases). This CDR3 spans 19 amino acids. V lost 0 bases, J lost 0 bases, and 17 bases lay in between. The germline V gene has CDR1 SGHAT and CDR2 FQNNGV. CDR3 sequence (DNA): TGTGCCAGCAGCTTAGACGGGACGGGAGAACCTTCGAACACCGGGGAGCTGTTTTTT. Translation gives CASSLDGTGEPSNTGELFF.

The chain couples TRBV5-8 to TRBJ1-2, with D perhaps TRBD1 (5 bases). Per the germline V gene, CDR1 is SGHTS and CDR2 is YDEGEE. CDR3 length equals 17 residues. Trimming cost V 4 bases and J 4 bases, with 23 bases left between them. As DNA, the CDR3 is TGTGCCAGCAGCCTAGGACCGGGACTCAAGGCTCCCTATGGCTACACCTTC. It translates to CASSLGPGLKAPYGYTF. Based on the CDR3 plus reference TRBV5-8 and TRBJ1-2, the full variable domain is EAGVTQSPTHLIKTRGQQATLRCSPISGHTSVYWYQQALGLGLQFLLWYDEGEERNRGNFPPRFSGRQFPNYSSELNVNALELEDSALYLCASSLGPGLKAPYGYTFGSGTRLTVV.

This clone appeared once. This chain links TRBV9 with TRBJ1-1; the D is unclear. The CDR3 runs to 15 residues. Per the germline V gene, CDR1 is SGDLS and CDR2 is YYNGEE. The germline V and J ends were trimmed by 0 bases and 0 bases, with 9 bases remaining between them. The CDR3 nucleotides read TGTGCCAGCAGCGTAGACAGTCGCCTGAACACTGAAGCTTTCTTT. It specifies CASSVDSRLNTEAFF.

CDR3 bases: TGTGCCAGCAGATCTACTAGCGGGGGGGCCGGGGAGCAGTTCTTC. Translated: CASRSTSGGAGEQFF. The chain carries TRBV2 and TRBJ2-1; 13 positions match TRBD2. V was clipped by 6 bases and J by 10 bases; unmatched bases: 9. This CDR3 is 15 amino acids long. CDR1 is SNHLY, CDR2 FYNNEI, per germline.

V usage is TRBV7-3 and J usage is TRBJ1-6; D ambiguous. Germline V gene data show CDR1 as SGHTA and CDR2 as FQGTGA. V gave up 8 bases and J gave up 7 bases, with 12 bases separating them. The CDR3 totals 13 residues. CDR3 nucleotide sequence: TGTGCCAGCGCTGGAGGTCTGAATTCACCCCTCCACTTT. This gives the protein CASAGGLNSPLHF.

The chain employs TRBV28 and TRBJ1-4, with D perhaps matching TRBD1 (5 bases). In germline, CDR1 is MDHEN, CDR2 SYDVKM. The CDR3 consists of 15 residues. V dropped 6 bases and J dropped 6 bases, with 17 bases sitting between them. The CDR3 is CASSSIGGVDEKLFF. The CDR3 bases are TGTGCCAGCAGCTCGATAGGAGGGGTGGATGAAAAACTGTTTTTT.